A single sample gave rise to the 6 T cell receptor beta chains below, sequenced in a study of T cell responses to AZD1222 COVID-19 vaccine. Generated by immunoSEQ multiplex PCR, the TCRdb table keeps only in-frame clones and is missing some. The profile shows 95,000 to 110,000 clones, 80% to 90% of them singletons. This material consisted of peripheral blood, taken on day 0 of AZD1222 vaccination. The source of these receptors is an adult in good health.

This chain links TRBV3-1 (or the pseudogene TRBV3-2) with TRBJ2-7; D gene uncertain. The CDR3 length is 12 residues. V lost 6 bases, J lost 5 bases, and 11 bases lay in between. Per the germline V gene, CDR1 is LGHDT and CDR2 is YNNKEL (reference sequence). CDR3 coding DNA: TGTGCCAGCAGTCCCATGGGGAACGAGCAGTACTTC. It yields the protein CASSPMGNEQYF.

V usage is TRBV5-1 and J usage is TRBJ2-3; TRBD1 agrees at 8 bases. This CDR3 contains 19 residues. V lost 3 bases and J lost 1; bases outside the gene matches: 16. Germline lookup yields CDR1 SGHRS and CDR2 YFSETQ. As DNA, the CDR3 is TGCGCCAGCAGCTCCCCTTGGGCAGGACAGGGTCCAGGCACAGATACGCAGTATTTT. The encoded protein is CASSSPWAGQGPGTDTQYF. The full variable domain, with the rest looked up from reference TRBV5-1 and TRBJ2-3, is KAGVTQTPRYLIKTRGQQVTLSCSPISGHRSVSWYQQTPGQGLQFLFEYFSETQRNKGNFPGRFSGRQFSNSRSEMNVSTLELGDSALYLCASSSPWAGQGPGTDTQYFGPGTRLTVL.

This chain connects TRBV6-4 to TRBJ1-5; 8 nucleotides agree with TRBD1. J gave up 6 bases and V 1 base, and 8 bases lay outside the gene matches. This CDR3 region has 16 residues. Germline CDR1 MRHNA, CDR2 SNTAGT. The CDR3 reads CASSDCGRGQSQPQHF. DNA for the CDR3: TGTGCCAGCAGTGACTGTGGCAGGGGGCAAAGTCAGCCCCAGCATTTT.

The chain is built from TRBV7-2 and TRBJ1-5; tentative D call: TRBD1 (5 bases). Trimming pared 1 base from V and 3 bases from J, leaving 10 bases between. This CDR3 has 15 amino acids. Germline assignment: CDR1 SGHTA and CDR2 FQGNSA. DNA of the CDR3: TGTGCCAGCAGCTTAGGGGGCGCGTTCAATCAGCCCCAGCATTTT. As protein: CASSLGGAFNQPQHF. Full variable domain (rest looked up from reference TRBV7-2 and TRBJ1-5): GAGVSQSPSNKVTEKGKDVELRCDPISGHTALYWYRQSLGQGLEFLIYFQGNSAPDKSGLPSDRFSAERTGGSVSTLTIQRTQQEDSAVYLCASSLGGAFNQPQHFGDGTRLSIL.

The rearrangement links TRBV7-9 to TRBJ1-2; D gene ambiguous. Per the germline V gene, CDR1 is SEHNR and CDR2 is FQNEAQ (reference sequence). The CDR3 spans 14 residues. V lost 5 bases, J lost 3 bases, and 13 bases lay in between. CDR3 nucleotides: TGTGCCAGCAGCCGGCGGGGATCGGACTATGGCTACACCTTC. Translation gives CASSRRGSDYGYTF.

The chain has TRBV28 and TRBJ2-3; D remains unclear. CDR1 and CDR2 (germline): MDHEN, SYDVKM. The CDR3 is 15 amino acids. V was trimmed by 3 bases and J by 3 bases, leaving 13 bases between them. DNA of the CDR3: TGTGCCAGCAGTTTCAAGCGCGTCGCAACAGATACGCAGTATTTT. The encoded protein is CASSFKRVATDTQYF. Full variable domain (outside the CDR3, taken from reference TRBV28 and TRBJ2-3): DVKVTQSSRYLVKRTGEKVFLECVQDMDHENMFWYRQDPGLGLRLIYFSYDVKMKEKGDIPEGYSVSREKKERFSLILESASTNQTSMYLCASSFKRVATDTQYFGPGTRLTVL.